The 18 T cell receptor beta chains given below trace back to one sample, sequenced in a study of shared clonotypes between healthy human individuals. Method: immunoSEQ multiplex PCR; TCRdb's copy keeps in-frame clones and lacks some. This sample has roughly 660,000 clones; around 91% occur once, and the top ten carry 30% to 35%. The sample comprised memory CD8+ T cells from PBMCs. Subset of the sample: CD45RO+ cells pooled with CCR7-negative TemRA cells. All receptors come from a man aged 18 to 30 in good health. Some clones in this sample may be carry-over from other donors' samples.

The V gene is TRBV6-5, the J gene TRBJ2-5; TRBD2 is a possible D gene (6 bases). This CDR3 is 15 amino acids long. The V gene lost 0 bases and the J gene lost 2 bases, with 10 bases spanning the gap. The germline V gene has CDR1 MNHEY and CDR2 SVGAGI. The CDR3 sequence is CASSYSGTGQETQYF. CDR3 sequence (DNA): TGTGCCAGCAGTTACTCGGGGACTGGACAAGAGACCCAGTACTTC.

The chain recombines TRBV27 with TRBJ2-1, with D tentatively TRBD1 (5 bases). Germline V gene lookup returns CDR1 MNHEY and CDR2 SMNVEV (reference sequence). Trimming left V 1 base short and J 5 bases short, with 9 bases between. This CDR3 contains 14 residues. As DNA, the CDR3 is TGTGCCAGCAGTTTATGGGGCTATCACAATGAGCAGTTCTTC. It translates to CASSLWGYHNEQFF.

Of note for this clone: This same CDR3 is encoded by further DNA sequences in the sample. CDR3 loop: CASSPGTGNTEAFF. In DNA form, the CDR3 reads TGTGCCAGCAGCCCCGGGACAGGTAACACTGAAGCTTTCTTT. The chain is built from TRBV6-5 and TRBJ1-1; 8 bases map to TRBD1. Germline V gene lookup returns CDR1 MNHEY and CDR2 SVGAGI. CDR3 length: 14 residues. After removal of 6 bases from V and 2 bases from J, the junction contained 5 bases not matched to a gene.

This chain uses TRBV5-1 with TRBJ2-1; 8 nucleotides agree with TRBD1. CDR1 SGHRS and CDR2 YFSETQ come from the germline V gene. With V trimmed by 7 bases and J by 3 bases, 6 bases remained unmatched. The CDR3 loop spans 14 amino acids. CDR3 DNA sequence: TGCGCCAGCGAACCCGGGACAGGCTACAATGAGCAGTTCTTC. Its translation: CASEPGTGYNEQFF.

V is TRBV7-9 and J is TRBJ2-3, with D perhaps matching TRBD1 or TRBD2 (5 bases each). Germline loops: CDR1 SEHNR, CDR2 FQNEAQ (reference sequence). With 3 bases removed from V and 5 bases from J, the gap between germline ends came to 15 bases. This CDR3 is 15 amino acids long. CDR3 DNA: TGTGCCAGCAGCTTTGGGACGGCGAACGGAGATACGCAGTATTTT. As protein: CASSFGTANGDTQYF. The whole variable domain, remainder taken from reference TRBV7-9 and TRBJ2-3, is DTGVSQNPRHKITKRGQNVTFRCDPISEHNRLYWYRQTLGQGPEFLTYFQNEAQLEKSRLLSDRFSAERPKGSFSTLEIQRTEQGDSAMYLCASSFGTANGDTQYFGPGTRLTVL.

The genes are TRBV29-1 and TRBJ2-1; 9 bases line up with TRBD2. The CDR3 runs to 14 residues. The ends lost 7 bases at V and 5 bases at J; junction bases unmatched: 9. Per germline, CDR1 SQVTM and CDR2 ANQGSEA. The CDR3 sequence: CSAAGTSLDNEQFF. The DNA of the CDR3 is TGCAGCGCCGCCGGGACTAGCCTGGACAATGAGCAGTTCTTC.

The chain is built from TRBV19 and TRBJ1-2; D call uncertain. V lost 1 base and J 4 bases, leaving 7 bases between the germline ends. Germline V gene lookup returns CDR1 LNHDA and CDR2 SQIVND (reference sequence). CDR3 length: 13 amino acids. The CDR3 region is CASSIAGSYGYTF. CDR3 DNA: TGTGCCAGTAGTATAGCCGGGAGCTATGGCTACACCTTC.

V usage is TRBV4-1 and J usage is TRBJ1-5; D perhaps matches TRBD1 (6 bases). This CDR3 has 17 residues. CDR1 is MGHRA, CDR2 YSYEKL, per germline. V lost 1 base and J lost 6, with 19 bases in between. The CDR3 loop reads CASSQGVGGLASQPQHF. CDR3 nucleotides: TGCGCCAGCAGCCAAGGGGTTGGGGGGCTAGCAAGTCAGCCCCAGCATTTT.

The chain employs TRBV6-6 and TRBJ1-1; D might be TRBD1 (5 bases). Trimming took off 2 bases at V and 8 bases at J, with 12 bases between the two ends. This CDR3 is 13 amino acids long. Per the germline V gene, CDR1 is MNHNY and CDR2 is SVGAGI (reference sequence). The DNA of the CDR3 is TGTGCCAGCAGTTACAACGGGGGTACCGAAGCTTTCTTT. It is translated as CASSYNGGTEAFF.

CDR3 region: CASTPLNTEAFF. CDR3 in DNA: TGTGCCAGCACCCCCCTGAACACTGAAGCTTTCTTT. The rearrangement uses TRBV28 and TRBJ1-1, with D unclear. The V gene's germline CDR1 is MDHEN and CDR2 SYDVKM. Trimming removed 7 bases from V and 0 bases from J, with 6 bases in between. This CDR3 has 12 amino acids. Supplemented by reference TRBV28 and TRBJ1-1, the full variable domain reads DVKVTQSSRYLVKRTGEKVFLECVQDMDHENMFWYRQDPGLGLRLIYFSYDVKMKEKGDIPEGYSVSREKKERFSLILESASTNQTSMYLCASTPLNTEAFFGQGTRLTVV.

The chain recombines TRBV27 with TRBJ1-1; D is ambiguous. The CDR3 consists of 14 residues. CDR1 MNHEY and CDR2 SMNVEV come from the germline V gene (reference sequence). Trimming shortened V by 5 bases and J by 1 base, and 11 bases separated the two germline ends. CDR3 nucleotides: TGTGCCAGCAGTGAGGTAGGGTCGAACACTGAAGCTTTCTTT. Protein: CASSEVGSNTEAFF.

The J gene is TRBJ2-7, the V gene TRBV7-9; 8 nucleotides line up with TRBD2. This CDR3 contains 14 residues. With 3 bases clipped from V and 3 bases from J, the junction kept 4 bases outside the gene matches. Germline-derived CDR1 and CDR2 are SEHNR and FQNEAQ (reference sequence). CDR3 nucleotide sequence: TGTGCCAGCAGCTTTAGCGGGACTATCTACGAGCAGTACTTC. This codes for CASSFSGTIYEQYF.

Written as DNA, the CDR3 is TGCAGCGTCGAACGGACAGGGGGCACGGAGACCCAGTACTTC. It translates to CSVERTGGTETQYF. V is TRBV29-1 and J is TRBJ2-5; 11 bases line up with TRBD1. Germline V CDR1 and CDR2: SQVTM, ANQGSEA. The CDR3 contains 14 residues. V was pared by 6 bases and J by 5 bases, with 8 bases of the junction left unmatched.

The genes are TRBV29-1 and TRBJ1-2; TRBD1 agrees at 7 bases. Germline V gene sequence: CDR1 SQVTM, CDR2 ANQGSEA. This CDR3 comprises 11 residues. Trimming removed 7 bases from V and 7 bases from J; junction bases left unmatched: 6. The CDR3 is CSALTGSGYTF. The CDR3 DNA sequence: TGCAGCGCTTTGACAGGGTCTGGCTACACCTTC.

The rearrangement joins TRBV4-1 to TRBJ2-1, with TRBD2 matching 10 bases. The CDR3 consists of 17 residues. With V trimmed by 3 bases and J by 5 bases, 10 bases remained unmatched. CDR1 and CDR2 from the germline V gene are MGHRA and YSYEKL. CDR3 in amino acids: CASSHPINGLADNEQFF. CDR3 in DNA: TGCGCCAGCAGCCATCCTATCAATGGACTAGCGGACAATGAGCAGTTCTTC.

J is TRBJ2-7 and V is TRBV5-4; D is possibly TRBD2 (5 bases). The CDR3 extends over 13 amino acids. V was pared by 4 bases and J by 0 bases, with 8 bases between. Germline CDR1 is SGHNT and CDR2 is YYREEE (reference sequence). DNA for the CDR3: TGTGCCAGCAGCGGCGGGCACTCCTACGAGCAGTACTTC. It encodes CASSGGHSYEQYF.

CDR3: CASSIGTSGYEQYF. CDR3 nucleotides: TGTGCCAGTAGTATTGGGACTAGCGGGTACGAGCAGTACTTC. The chain carries TRBV19 and TRBJ2-7; 12 nucleotides align to TRBD2. This CDR3 region has 14 residues. Germline V gene data show CDR1 as LNHDA and CDR2 as SQIVND (reference sequence). Unmatched junction bases numbered 1, after V lost 3 bases and J lost 4 bases.

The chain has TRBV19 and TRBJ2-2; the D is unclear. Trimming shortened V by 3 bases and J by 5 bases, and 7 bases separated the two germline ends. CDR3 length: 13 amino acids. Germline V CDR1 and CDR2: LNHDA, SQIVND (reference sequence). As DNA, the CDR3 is TGTGCCAGTAGTATTTTACCAACCGGGGAGCTGTTTTTT. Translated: CASSILPTGELFF.